Below are 4 T cell receptor beta chains sequenced from a single sample in a study of cytomegalovirus exposure and HLA in healthy donors. Primers: 60 Vbeta forward and 13 Jbeta reverse. Method: immunoSEQ multiplex PCR; TCRdb's copy keeps in-frame clones and lacks some. This sample's clone table lists about 140,000 clones. The sample taken for sequencing was PBMCs. Receptors were obtained from a male donor in good health and CMV-seronegative.

As to this clone: Sequence at one end of the junction differs from germline and may be a read error. This chain joins TRBV9 and TRBJ2-3; no firm D call. The germline V gene encodes CDR1 SGDLS and CDR2 YYNGEE. The CDR3 spans 14 residues. The CDR3 reads CASTVAPNTDTQYF. The DNA for the CDR3 is TGTGCCAGCACCGTAGCCCCAAACACAGATACGCAGTATTTT.

The CDR3 reads CASSQGLETSGYTF. As DNA, the CDR3 is TGTGCCAGCAGCCAAGGCCTCGAAACATCGGGCTACACCTTC. This chain links TRBV4-2 with TRBJ1-2; D gene uncertain. V shed 1 base and J shed 8 bases, with 14 bases lying between them. CDR3 length equals 14 residues. Germline V gives CDR1 LGHNA, CDR2 YNFKEQ.

CDR3 protein: CASSRTGTYNEQFF. The CDR3 bases are TGTGCCAGCAGCCGGACAGGGACCTACAATGAGCAGTTCTTC. The chain carries TRBV5-5 and TRBJ2-1; TRBD1 matches 8 bases. Unmatched junction bases numbered 2, after V lost 4 bases and J lost 2 bases. Germline V gene data show CDR1 as SGHKS and CDR2 as YYEKEE (reference sequence). The CDR3 contains 14 residues.

The CDR3 protein is CASSLVPTSGGAGTQYF. As DNA, the CDR3 is TGCGCCAGCAGCTTGGTGCCTACTAGCGGGGGGGCCGGGACCCAGTACTTC. This chain uses TRBV5-1 with TRBJ2-5; 13 bases are shared with TRBD2. Trimming removed 0 bases from V and 7 bases from J; junction bases left unmatched: 9. The CDR3 covers 17 residues. CDR1 and CDR2 from the germline V gene are SGHRS and YFSETQ.